Each of the 28 T cell receptor beta chains below was sequenced from the same sample in a study of OX40 agonist ivuxolimab in advanced cancers. Library prep was done by the immunoSEQ multiplex PCR assay. As stored in TCRdb, this immuneACCESS dataset retains in-frame rearrangements with V and J assigned. A fraction of the clones does not appear; measured against another copy, unresolved V genes explain less than half of the discrepancy, and the remainder lacks a known reason. The sample table records 90,000 to 120,000 clones; approximately 90% of these occur just once. Together, the top ten hold about 1.2% of the sample. Source: CD4+ or CD8+ T cells sorted from blood, taken in a trial of the OX40 agonist ivuxolimab. The origin of the receptors is an adult with an advanced solid tumor such as melanoma, head and neck, liver or kidney cancer.

This clone was counted a single time. The chain couples TRBV4-3 to TRBJ2-3; 10 bases fit TRBD2. V lost 3 bases, J lost 2 bases, and 5 bases stayed unmatched. The CDR3 has 16 residues. Germline values: CDR1 LGHNA, CDR2 YSLEER. The CDR3 is CASSHVTSGDTDTQYF. In DNA, the CDR3 is TGCGCCAGCAGCCACGTCACTAGCGGGGACACAGATACGCAGTATTTT.

This clone has only one observation. V usage is TRBV28 and J usage is TRBJ2-3; 11 bases are a match to TRBD2. Per germline, CDR1 MDHEN and CDR2 SYDVKM. Trimming at V came to 2 bases and at J to 4 bases, leaving 5 bases not matched to a gene. The CDR3 is made up of 16 amino acids. CDR3 in amino acids: CASSLRGTSGADTQYF. The CDR3 DNA reads as TGTGCCAGCAGTTTACGGGGGACTAGCGGCGCAGATACGCAGTATTTT. Full variable domain (rest looked up from reference TRBV28 and TRBJ2-3): DVKVTQSSRYLVKRTGEKVFLECVQDMDHENMFWYRQDPGLGLRLIYFSYDVKMKEKGDIPEGYSVSREKKERFSLILESASTNQTSMYLCASSLRGTSGADTQYFGPGTRLTVL.

This sequence joins TRBV7-3 and TRBJ1-1; D remains unclear. Trimming removed 1 base at V and 7 bases at J, with 13 bases between. The CDR3 contains 14 residues. Per germline, CDR1 SGHTA and CDR2 FQGTGA. As DNA, the CDR3 is TGTGCCAGCAGCTTAAACTCGGGTGGAGATGAAGCTTTCTTT. Encoded protein: CASSLNSGGDEAFF. Drawing the rest from reference TRBV7-3 and TRBJ1-1, the complete variable domain is GAGVSQTPSNKVTEKGKYVELRCDPISGHTALYWYRQSLGQGPEFLIYFQGTGAADDSGLPNDRFFAVRPEGSVSTLKIQRTERGDSAVYLCASSLNSGGDEAFFGQGTRLTVV.

V gene TRBV9 combines with J gene TRBJ2-3, with 9 bases aligning to TRBD1. The CDR3 runs 18 residues. The V and J ends lost 0 bases and 2 bases, in that order; junction bases with no gene match: 10. Germline V gives CDR1 SGDLS, CDR2 YYNGEE. The CDR3 sequence: CASSVGRETGGITDTQYF. The DNA of the CDR3 is TGTGCCAGCAGCGTAGGAAGGGAGACAGGGGGTATCACAGATACGCAGTATTTT.

The chain uses TRBV28 and TRBJ2-5; D might be TRBD1 (6 bases). Germline V CDR1 and CDR2: MDHEN, SYDVKM. Trimming pared 2 bases from V and 9 bases from J, leaving 22 bases between. This CDR3 is built from 16 residues. CDR3 bases: TGTGCCAGCAGTTTAGCCGGGACAAACTTAAGAGGGGCCCAGTACTTC. Protein sequence: CASSLAGTNLRGAQYF. Together with reference TRBV28 and TRBJ2-5, the CDR3 gives the full variable domain: DVKVTQSSRYLVKRTGEKVFLECVQDMDHENMFWYRQDPGLGLRLIYFSYDVKMKEKGDIPEGYSVSREKKERFSLILESASTNQTSMYLCASSLAGTNLRGAQYFGPGTRLLVL.

The gene calls are TRBV4-1 and TRBJ2-7; tentatively, D is TRBD1 or TRBD2 (5 bases each). Germline CDR1 is MGHRA and CDR2 is YSYEKL. The CDR3 loop spans 17 amino acids. The V gene lost 1 base and the J gene lost 2 bases, with 18 bases spanning the gap. The CDR3 sequence is CASSQVHTGRLTYEQYF. The CDR3 nucleotides are TGCGCCAGCAGCCAAGTCCATACGGGACGGTTGACCTACGAGCAGTACTTC.

This sequence joins TRBV4-1 and TRBJ2-5, with 7 bases aligning to TRBD1. J gave up 0 bases and V 0 bases, and 4 bases lay outside the gene matches. The CDR3 spans 16 residues. In germline, CDR1 is MGHRA, CDR2 YSYEKL. This chain's CDR3 is CASSQEGQPYQETQYF. DNA of the CDR3: TGCGCCAGCAGCCAAGAGGGACAGCCGTACCAAGAGACCCAGTACTTC.

J is TRBJ1-3 and V is TRBV28, with a tentative D call TRBD1 (5 bases). Trimming removed 4 bases at V and 4 bases at J, with 11 bases between. CDR1 and CDR2 (germline): MDHEN, SYDVKM. This CDR3 spans 14 amino acids. The CDR3 sequence is CASSWGTAGNTIYF. CDR3 DNA: TGTGCCAGCAGTTGGGGCACGGCCGGAAACACCATATATTTT.

CDR3 sequence reads: CASSAGFRETQYF. In nucleotides, the CDR3 is TGTGCCAGCAGCGCCGGGTTCAGGGAGACCCAGTACTTC. V is TRBV11-3 and J is TRBJ2-5; unclear D gene. With 5 bases removed from V and 5 bases from J, the gap between germline ends came to 12 bases. The CDR3 contains 13 residues. The germline CDR1 and CDR2 sequences are SGHNT and YENEEA.

This chain connects TRBV7-2 to TRBJ2-3, with 9 bases aligning to TRBD1. This CDR3 contains 15 residues. Germline-derived CDR1 and CDR2 are SGHTA and FQGNSA. V lost 3 bases, J lost 3 bases, and 4 bases stayed unmatched. The CDR3 DNA reads as TGTGCCAGCAGCTTGTGGACAGGGGCGACAGATACGCAGTATTTT. As protein: CASSLWTGATDTQYF.

The V gene is TRBV7-9, the J gene TRBJ2-3; 14 bases map to TRBD2. This CDR3 comprises 19 residues. The germline V gene encodes CDR1 SEHNR and CDR2 FQNEAQ (reference sequence). V lost 2 bases and J lost 0; bases outside the gene matches: 7. This chain's CDR3 is CASSLRTTSGRVSTDTQYF. The CDR3 nucleotides read TGTGCCAGCAGCTTACGGACGACTAGCGGGAGGGTGAGCACAGATACGCAGTATTTT. Full variable domain (remainder filled in from reference TRBV7-9 and TRBJ2-3): DTGVSQNPRHKITKRGQNVTFRCDPISEHNRLYWYRQTLGQGPEFLTYFQNEAQLEKSRLLSDRFSAERPKGSFSTLEIQRTEQGDSAMYLCASSLRTTSGRVSTDTQYFGPGTRLTVL.

The gene calls are TRBV2 and TRBJ1-1, with 7 nucleotides matching TRBD1. This CDR3 region has 13 residues. Germline V gene lookup returns CDR1 SNHLY and CDR2 FYNNEI. The V gene end was trimmed by 5 bases and the J gene end by 3 bases; junction bases not matched to a gene: 3. DNA of the CDR3: TGTGCCAGCAGTTCTCAGGGGGACACTGAAGCTTTCTTT. This gives the protein CASSSQGDTEAFF.

The rearrangement joins TRBV12-5 to TRBJ2-5; D is unresolved. The CDR3 is 14 amino acids. Between the trimmed V and J ends, which lost 4 bases and 4 bases, there was a span of 13 bases. Germline V CDR1 and CDR2: LGHNT, FRNRAP. The DNA of the CDR3 is TGTGCTAGTGGTTCCCGGACGGATTTAGAGACCCAGTACTTC. As protein: CASGSRTDLETQYF. Variable domain in full (rest from reference TRBV12-5 and TRBJ2-5): DARVTQTPRHKVTEMGQEVTMRCQPILGHNTVFWYRQTMMQGLELLAYFRNRAPLDDSGMPKDRFSAEMPDATLATLKIQPSEPRDSAVYFCASGSRTDLETQYFGPGTRLLVL.

This rearrangement joins TRBV7-8 to TRBJ1-5, with TRBD1 as a possible D gene (5 bases). V was shortened by 3 bases and J by 3 bases, with 9 bases between the two germline ends. The CDR3 consists of 14 residues. CDR1 and CDR2 (germline): SGHVS, FQNEAQ. The DNA of the CDR3 is TGTGCCAGCAGCTTGTCGACAGTCAATCAGCCCCAGCATTTT. It specifies CASSLSTVNQPQHF.

The chain links TRBV28 to TRBJ1-1; the D is unclear. The CDR3 is 14 amino acids. V was clipped by 7 bases and J by 0 bases, with 12 bases between them. In germline, CDR1 is MDHEN, CDR2 SYDVKM. The CDR3 DNA reads TGTGCCAGCAAGCTGATCTTAATGAACACTGAAGCTTTCTTT. This encodes CASKLILMNTEAFF. Filled out from reference TRBV28 and TRBJ1-1, the complete variable domain reads DVKVTQSSRYLVKRTGEKVFLECVQDMDHENMFWYRQDPGLGLRLIYFSYDVKMKEKGDIPEGYSVSREKKERFSLILESASTNQTSMYLCASKLILMNTEAFFGQGTRLTVV.

This chain uses TRBV5-4 with TRBJ2-7, with D perhaps matching TRBD2 (5 bases). Between the trimmed V and J ends, which lost 4 bases and 2 bases, there was a span of 10 bases. Per germline, CDR1 SGHNT and CDR2 YYREEE (reference sequence). The CDR3 consists of 13 residues. The CDR3 reads CASSPGLAYEQYF. CDR3 nucleotide sequence: TGTGCCAGCAGCCCCGGACTCGCCTACGAGCAGTACTTC.

The J gene is TRBJ2-1, the V gene TRBV11-2; 7 bases match TRBD2. The germline V gene encodes CDR1 SGHAT and CDR2 FQNNGV. The ends lost 11 bases at V and 2 bases at J; junction bases unmatched: 6. The CDR3 has 13 residues. The CDR3 sequence is CAGGAGPYNEQFF. CDR3 nucleotide sequence: TGTGCCGGGGGAGCGGGGCCCTACAATGAGCAGTTCTTC. Using reference TRBV11-2 and TRBJ2-1 for the parts outside the CDR3, the full variable domain is EAGVAQSPRYKIIEKRQSVAFWCNPISGHATLYWYQQILGQGPKLLIQFQNNGVVDDSQLPKDRFSAERLKGVDSTLKIQPAKLEDSAVYLCAGGAGPYNEQFFGPGTRLTVL.

V and J are TRBV5-1 and TRBJ2-2; D gene uncertain. This CDR3 region has 12 residues. Germline lookup yields CDR1 SGHRS and CDR2 YFSETQ. V dropped 0 bases and J dropped 8 bases, with 5 bases sitting between them. Here the CDR3 reads CASSLEGGELFF. For the CDR3, the DNA is TGCGCCAGCAGCTTGGAAGGAGGGGAGCTGTTTTTT.

This clone has just one count. V usage is TRBV15 and J usage is TRBJ2-7; the D gene is possibly TRBD1 (5 bases). The CDR3 runs to 15 residues. V shed 3 bases and J shed 3 bases, with 15 bases lying between them. Germline V gene sequence: CDR1 LNHNV, CDR2 YYDKDF (reference sequence). In nucleotides, the CDR3 is TGTGCCACCAGCAGGACAGTAAGGGGCAGCTACGAGCAGTACTTC. Its protein is CATSRTVRGSYEQYF.

The chain has TRBV6-4 and TRBJ2-7; TRBD1 agrees at 7 bases. V shed 2 bases and J 0 bases; nucleotides not matched to a gene: 16. CDR1 MRHNA and CDR2 SNTAGT come from the germline V gene. CDR3 length equals 19 residues. CDR3: CASSDHSRTTGVNSYEQYF. CDR3 DNA: TGTGCCAGCAGTGACCATTCTAGGACAACAGGGGTGAACTCCTACGAGCAGTACTTC.

The gene calls are TRBV5-4 and TRBJ2-2; 15 nucleotides match TRBD2. J gave up 13 bases and V 0 bases, and 4 bases lay outside the gene matches. CDR3 length: 15 residues. The germline gives CDR1 SGHNT, CDR2 YYREEE (reference sequence). For the CDR3, the DNA is TGTGCCAGCAGCTTGGTAGGACTAGCGGGAGGGATGCTGTTTTTT. Protein product: CASSLVGLAGGMLFF.

This chain links TRBV9 with TRBJ2-2, with D maybe TRBD1 (6 bases). The CDR3 covers 15 residues. Germline V CDR1 and CDR2: SGDLS, YYNGEE. V lost 4 bases to trimming and J lost 5 bases, with 15 bases between them. The CDR3 protein is CASSSPLGATGELFF. As DNA, the CDR3 is TGTGCCAGCAGCTCCCCTTTGGGGGCAACCGGGGAGCTGTTTTTT.

This rearrangement joins TRBV19 to TRBJ2-7, with 7 positions matching TRBD1. Germline V lookup: CDR1 LNHDA, CDR2 SQIVND (reference sequence). The CDR3 loop spans 14 amino acids. V trimming: 2 bases; J trimming: 3 bases; junction bases outside the gene matches: 4. CDR3 loop: CASSIPDRVYEQYF. CDR3 DNA: TGTGCCAGTAGTATACCCGACAGGGTCTACGAGCAGTACTTC. Full variable domain (remainder filled in from reference TRBV19 and TRBJ2-7): DGGITQSPKYLFRKEGQNVTLSCEQNLNHDAMYWYRQDPGQGLRLIYYSQIVNDFQKGDIAEGYSVSREKKESFPLTVTSAQKNPTAFYLCASSIPDRVYEQYFGPGTRLTVT.

J is TRBJ2-6 and V is TRBV7-2; D is perhaps TRBD1 (6 bases). Trimming shortened V by 5 bases and J by 2 bases, and 13 bases separated the two germline ends. From germline, CDR1 is SGHTA and CDR2 FQGNSA. CDR3 length: 16 amino acids. CDR3 protein: CASSRNYRAGANVLTF. CDR3 nucleotides: TGTGCCAGCAGCCGGAACTACAGGGCTGGGGCCAACGTCCTGACTTTC.

The chain carries TRBV6-6 and TRBJ2-7; 12 bases line up with TRBD2. The CDR3 has 15 amino acids. Germline V gene lookup returns CDR1 MNHNY and CDR2 SVGAGI (reference sequence). The trim removed 6 bases at V and 0 bases at J, leaving 3 bases unmatched. CDR3 sequence reads: CASRRTSGASYEQYF. The CDR3 region has the DNA TGTGCCAGCAGGAGGACTAGCGGGGCCTCCTACGAGCAGTACTTC.

The chain links TRBV6-6 to TRBJ1-2, with TRBD1 matching over 7 bases. CDR3 length: 14 residues. Germline V CDR1 and CDR2: MNHNY, SVGAGI (reference sequence). V gave up 6 bases and J gave up 3 bases; unmatched junction bases: 7. CDR3 region: CASSLQGTDYGYTF. CDR3 coding DNA: TGTGCCAGCAGCTTACAGGGGACGGACTATGGCTACACCTTC.

In nucleotides, the CDR3 is TGTGCCAGCAGTGTACAGGGCAATCAGCCCCAGCATTTT. Translating gives CASSVQGNQPQHF. V usage is TRBV6-1 and J usage is TRBJ1-5; perhaps TRBD1 as D (5 bases). The CDR3 totals 13 residues. Trimming removed 4 bases at V and 2 bases at J, with 6 bases between. Per the germline V gene, CDR1 is MNHNS and CDR2 is SASEGT.

The chain employs TRBV4-1 and TRBJ2-5; no reliable D call. The J call may not be correct, given that the DNA end is closer to TRBJ2-7. Germline lookup yields CDR1 MGHRA and CDR2 YSYEKL. The CDR3 runs 13 residues. CDR3 DNA: TGCGCCAGCAGCCAAGTGGGGTTGAACGAGCAGTACTTC. It is translated as CASSQVGLNEQYF.